This TCR beta chain derives from a study of Ad26.COV2.S vaccination and SARS-CoV-2 variants. The study, taken as a whole, reports: Vaccine recipients had higher spike-specific TCR breadth than placebo recipients. Total T cell responses were possibly underestimated by TCR breadth and depth analyses. Across vaccine and placebo recipients, the breadth of non-spike TCRs was similar.

Using immunoSEQ multiplex PCR, the repertoire was profiled, and TCRdb retains in-frame clones only, with some absent. Of about 350,000 clones detected, approximately 90% appear once; the ten largest clones hold under 4%. With regard to this clone: Its antigen is unidentified.

Germline CDR1 and CDR2: MNHEY and SVGAGI. This CDR3 spans 13 amino acids. Deletions cut 0 bases from V and 5 bases from J, with 5 bases between. The specimen was peripheral blood, collected after recovery from COVID-19. The TCR originated in a human donor who had recovered from COVID-19. The gene calls are TRBV6-5 and TRBJ1-5, with D uncertain. The CDR3 spells CASSYSGYQPQHF. CDR3 bases: TGTGCCAGCAGTTACTCCGGGTATCAGCCCCAGCATTTT.